The 17 T cell receptor beta chains below come from one sample, sequenced in a study of CXCR3-negative and CXCR3-positive naive CD8 T cells. Through 5' RACE with UMI labels, the TRB cDNA libraries were prepared. One entry per CDR3 protein, without DNA, is what TCRdb gives after re-calling the 5' RACE reads. The sample totals about 90,000 distinct CDR3 sequences. Input material: naive CXCR3- CD8+ T cells from blood. Subset noted: CD45RO-CCR7+CD27+CD95- naive CD8+ T cells lacking CXCR3 (TNR3-). These receptor sequences come from a human donor in good health. Some clones in this sample may be carry-over from other donors' samples.

V and J are TRBV10-3 and TRBJ1-5; there is no DNA to check the TCRdb D call of TRBD1. The CDR3 has 13 residues. Germline V gives CDR1 ENHRY, CDR2 SYGVKD. CDR3: CAISETRVQPQHF.

The V and J genes are TRBV7-9 and TRBJ2-5; without DNA, the TCRdb call of TRBD2 cannot be checked. Germline V gene sequence: CDR1 SEHNR, CDR2 FQNEAQ (reference sequence). The CDR3 has 17 residues. The CDR3 protein is CASRNGLAGPPEETQYF.

The chain joins TRBV6-2 or TRBV6-3 to TRBJ2-7. Germline CDR1 and CDR2: MNHEY and SVGEGT. This CDR3 comprises 16 residues. CDR3 protein: CASSYPFSRSSYEQYF.

The chain combines TRBV10-3 with TRBJ2-5. The CDR3 is 18 residues long. Germline V lookup: CDR1 ENHRY, CDR2 SYGVKD. CDR3 amino acids: CAISESVTGRDQEEAQYF.

The rearrangement links TRBV7-8 to TRBJ2-1; the TCRdb D gene call, TRBD1, has no DNA to confirm it. This CDR3 has 16 residues. Per germline, CDR1 SGHVS and CDR2 FQNEAQ. This CDR3 reads CASSLGPVYEGNEQFF.

This sequence joins TRBV3-1 and TRBJ2-7; the D call from TCRdb, TRBD2, cannot be confirmed without DNA. The germline CDR1 and CDR2 sequences are LGHDT and YNNKEL (reference sequence). This CDR3 is built from 15 residues. CDR3 loop: CASSPGLAASYEQYF.

This CDR3 is CSVGGGQPQHF. The chain recombines TRBV29-1 with TRBJ1-5. This CDR3 is built from 11 residues. Germline V lookup: CDR1 SQVTM, CDR2 ANQGSEA.

CDR3 in amino acids: CASSFLSPGTLAKNIQYF. The chain has TRBV27 and TRBJ2-4; the D call of TRBD2 rests on TCRdb alone, since no DNA is present to check it. CDR3 length equals 18 residues. Germline V gene lookup returns CDR1 MNHEY and CDR2 SMNVEV (reference sequence).

The rearrangement links TRBV7-9 to TRBJ2-7; the D call of TRBD1 rests on TCRdb alone, since no DNA is present to check it. Germline V CDR1 and CDR2: SEHNR, FQNEAQ (reference sequence). The CDR3 spans 16 residues. This chain's CDR3 is CASSPEFGTGVYEQYF.

This chain links TRBV5-1 with TRBJ2-5; the D call from TCRdb, TRBD1, cannot be confirmed without DNA. CDR1 SGHRS and CDR2 YFSETQ come from the germline V gene. CDR3 size: 15 residues. The CDR3 loop is CASSSGQGAIETQYF.

This sequence joins TRBV7-2 and TRBJ1-1. Germline CDR1 and CDR2: SGHTA and FQGNSA. This CDR3 contains 13 residues. The CDR3 region is CASSLGGGTEAFF.

This rearrangement joins TRBV9 to TRBJ1-2; as DNA is missing, the TRBD1 call by TCRdb cannot be tested. Germline-derived CDR1 and CDR2 are SGDLS and YYNGEE. The CDR3 loop spans 13 amino acids. The CDR3 sequence is CASSVTQVDGYTF. Full variable domain (missing parts from reference TRBV9 and TRBJ1-2): DSGVTQTPKHLITATGQRVTLRCSPRSGDLSVYWYQQSLDQGLQFLIQYYNGEERAKGNILERFSAQQFPDLHSELNLSSLELGDSALYFCASSVTQVDGYTFGSGTRLTVV.

The chain has TRBV29-1 and TRBJ1-2. The germline V gene encodes CDR1 SQVTM and CDR2 ANQGSEA. The CDR3 totals 13 residues. CDR3 amino acids: CSVERQLNYGYTF.

The rearrangement links TRBV15 to TRBJ2-7; TCRdb names TRBD1, which stays unverified in the absence of DNA. Germline V lookup: CDR1 LNHNV, CDR2 YYDKDF (reference sequence). The CDR3 has 13 residues. The CDR3 protein is CATGVDRDYEQYF.

The chain links TRBV28 to TRBJ2-1; TCRdb designates TRBD2, a call that cannot be tested without DNA. The CDR3 extends over 18 amino acids. Per the germline V gene, CDR1 is MDHEN and CDR2 is SYDVKM. The CDR3 here is CASSFHNSGGSSYNEQFF.

V usage is TRBV21-1 and J usage is TRBJ2-7; checking the TCRdb D call of TRBD2 is not possible without DNA. TRBV21-1 is an annotated pseudogene. This CDR3 has 18 amino acids. CDR3 residues: CASSKEKGLAGDAYEQYF.

The V call is TRBV27, the J call TRBJ2-5; no DNA is available, so the TRBD2 call from TCRdb remains unchecked. CDR3 size: 14 residues. Looked up from germline, CDR1 is MNHEY and CDR2 is SMNVEV (reference sequence). The CDR3 loop reads CASKTSVEVETQYF.